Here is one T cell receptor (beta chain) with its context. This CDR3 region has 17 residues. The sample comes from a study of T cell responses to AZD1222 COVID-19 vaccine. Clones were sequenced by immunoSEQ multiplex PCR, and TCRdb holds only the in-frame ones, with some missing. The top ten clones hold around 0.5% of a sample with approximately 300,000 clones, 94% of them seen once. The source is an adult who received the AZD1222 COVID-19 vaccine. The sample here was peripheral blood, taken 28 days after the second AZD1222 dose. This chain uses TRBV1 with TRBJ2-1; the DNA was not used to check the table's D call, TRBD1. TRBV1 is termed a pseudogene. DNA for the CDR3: TGCACCAGCAGCCAAGATCTGCACCGTCCGCAGTACAATGAGCAGTTCTTC. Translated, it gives CTSSQDLHRPQYNEQFF.